This T cell receptor beta chain was identified in a study of glioma-infiltrating T cells. Whole-study results and caveats: Tissue-blood divergence was below expectation in non-neoplastic patients, above in gliomas. Tissue and blood shared very few CDR3 sequences.

V trimming: 4 bases; J trimming: 2 bases; junction bases outside the gene matches: 7. Germline assignment: CDR1 SGHDN and CDR2 FVKESK. CDR3 length: 17 amino acids. In its sample, this clonotype was seen a few times. Its antigen is currently unknown. The iRepertoire nested amplicon-rescue multiplex PCR amplified TCR alpha and beta CDR3s from RNA. Each CDR3 protein is one row after TCRdb ran MiXCR on the multiplex PCR reads. Of around 120,000 distinct CDR3 sequences in the sample, more than 20% were seen once. This TCR was sampled from a human donor with low-grade glioma or glioblastoma, undergoing nonglioma brain surgery, or in good health (not recorded which). Source material: glioma tissue, nonneoplastic brain tissue, or PBMCs (not recorded which). The chain joins TRBV14 to TRBJ2-3, with 12 bases fitting TRBD2. CDR3 residues: CASSLGLAGRFTDTQYF. Here the CDR3 DNA reads TGTGCCAGCAGCCTTGGACTAGCGGGGCGTTTCACAGATACGCAGTATTTT.